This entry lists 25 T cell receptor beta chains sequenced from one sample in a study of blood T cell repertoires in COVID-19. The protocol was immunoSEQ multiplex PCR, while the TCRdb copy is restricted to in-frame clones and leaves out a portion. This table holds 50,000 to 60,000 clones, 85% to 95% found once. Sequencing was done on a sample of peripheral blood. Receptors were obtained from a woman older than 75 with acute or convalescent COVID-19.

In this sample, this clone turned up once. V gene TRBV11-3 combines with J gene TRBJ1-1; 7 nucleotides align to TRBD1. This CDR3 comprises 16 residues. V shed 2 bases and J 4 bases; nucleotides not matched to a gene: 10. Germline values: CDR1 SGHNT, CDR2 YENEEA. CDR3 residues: CASSLIDRVLGTEAFF. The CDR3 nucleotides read TGTGCCAGCAGCTTAATTGACAGGGTTTTGGGCACTGAAGCTTTCTTT.

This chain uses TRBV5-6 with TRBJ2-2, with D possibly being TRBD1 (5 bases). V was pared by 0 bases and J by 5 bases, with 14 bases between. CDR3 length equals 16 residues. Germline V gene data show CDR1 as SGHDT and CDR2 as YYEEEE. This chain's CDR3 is CASSLVFTSGTGELFF. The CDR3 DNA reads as TGTGCCAGCAGCTTGGTGTTTACGTCAGGGACCGGGGAGCTGTTTTTT.

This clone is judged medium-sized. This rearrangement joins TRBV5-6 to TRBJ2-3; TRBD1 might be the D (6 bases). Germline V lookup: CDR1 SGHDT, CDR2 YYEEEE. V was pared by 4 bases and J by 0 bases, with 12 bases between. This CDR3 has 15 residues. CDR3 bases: TGTGCCAGCAGCCCGGACAGACTAAGCACAGATACGCAGTATTTT. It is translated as CASSPDRLSTDTQYF.

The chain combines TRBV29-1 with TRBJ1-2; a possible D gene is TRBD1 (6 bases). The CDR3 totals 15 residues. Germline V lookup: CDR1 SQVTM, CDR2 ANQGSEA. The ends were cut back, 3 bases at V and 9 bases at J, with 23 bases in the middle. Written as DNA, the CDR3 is TGCAGCGTTGAGGCAAACAGGGTCATTGGGGCTAGCTACACCTTC. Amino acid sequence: CSVEANRVIGASYTF.

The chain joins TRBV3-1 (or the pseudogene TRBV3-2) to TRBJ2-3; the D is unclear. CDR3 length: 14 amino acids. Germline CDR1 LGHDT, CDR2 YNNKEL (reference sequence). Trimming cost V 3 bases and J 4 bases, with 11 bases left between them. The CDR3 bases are TGTGCCAGCAGCCATTATTGCACAGCAGATACGCAGTATTTT. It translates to CASSHYCTADTQYF.

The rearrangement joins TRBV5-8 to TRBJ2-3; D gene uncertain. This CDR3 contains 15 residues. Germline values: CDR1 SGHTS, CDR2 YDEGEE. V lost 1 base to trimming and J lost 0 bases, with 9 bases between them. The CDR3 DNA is TGTGCCAGCAGCTTGCGTTATTCTAGCACAGATACGCAGTATTTT. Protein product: CASSLRYSSTDTQYF. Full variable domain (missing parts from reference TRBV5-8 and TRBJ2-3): EAGVTQSPTHLIKTRGQQATLRCSPISGHTSVYWYQQALGLGLQFLLWYDEGEERNRGNFPPRFSGRQFPNYSSELNVNALELEDSALYLCASSLRYSSTDTQYFGPGTRLTVL.

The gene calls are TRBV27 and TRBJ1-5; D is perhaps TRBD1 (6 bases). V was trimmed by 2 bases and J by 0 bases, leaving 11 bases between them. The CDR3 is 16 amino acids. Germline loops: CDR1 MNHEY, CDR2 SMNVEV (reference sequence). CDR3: CASSLRAGASNQPQHF. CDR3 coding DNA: TGTGCCAGCAGTTTAAGGGCAGGGGCTAGCAATCAGCCCCAGCATTTT.

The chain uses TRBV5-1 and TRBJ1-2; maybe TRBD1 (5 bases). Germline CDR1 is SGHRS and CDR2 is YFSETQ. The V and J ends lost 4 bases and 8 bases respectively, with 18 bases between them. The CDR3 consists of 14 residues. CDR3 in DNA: TGCGCCAGCAGCGAGCGGGACTCAAGTTCCGGCTACACCTTC. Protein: CASSERDSSSGYTF.

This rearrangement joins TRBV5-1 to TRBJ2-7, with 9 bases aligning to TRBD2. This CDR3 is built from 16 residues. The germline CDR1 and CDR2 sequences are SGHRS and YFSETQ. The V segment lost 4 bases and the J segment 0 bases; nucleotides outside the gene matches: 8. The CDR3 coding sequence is TGCGCCAGCAGCAGTACTAGCGGGTTCTTCTCCTACGAGCAGTACTTC. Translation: CASSSTSGFFSYEQYF.

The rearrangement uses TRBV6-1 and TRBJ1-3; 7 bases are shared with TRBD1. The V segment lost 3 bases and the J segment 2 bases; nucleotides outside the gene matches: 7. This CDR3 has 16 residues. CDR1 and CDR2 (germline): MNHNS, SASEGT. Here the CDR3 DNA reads TGTGCCAGCAGTGACATGGGCAGGGGGGCTGGAAACACCATATATTTT. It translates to CASSDMGRGAGNTIYF.

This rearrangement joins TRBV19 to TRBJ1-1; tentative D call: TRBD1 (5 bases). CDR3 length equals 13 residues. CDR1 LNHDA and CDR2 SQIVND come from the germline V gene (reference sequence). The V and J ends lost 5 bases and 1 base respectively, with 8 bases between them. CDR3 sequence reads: CASSWTSNTEAFF. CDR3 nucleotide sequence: TGTGCCAGTAGTTGGACATCGAACACTGAAGCTTTCTTT.

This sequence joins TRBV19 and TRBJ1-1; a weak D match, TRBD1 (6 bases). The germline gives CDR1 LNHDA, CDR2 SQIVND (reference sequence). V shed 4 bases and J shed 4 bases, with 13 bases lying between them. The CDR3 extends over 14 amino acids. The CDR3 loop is CASSTSLRGTEAFF. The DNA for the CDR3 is TGTGCCAGTAGTACCTCCCTCAGGGGCACTGAAGCTTTCTTT.

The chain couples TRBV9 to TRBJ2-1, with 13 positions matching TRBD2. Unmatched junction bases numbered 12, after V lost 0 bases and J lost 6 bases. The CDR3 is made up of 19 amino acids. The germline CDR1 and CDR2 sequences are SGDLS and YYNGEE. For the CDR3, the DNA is TGTGCCAGCAGCGTAGACGGGCTGCTGGGACTAGCGGGACTCAATGAGCAGTTCTTC. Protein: CASSVDGLLGLAGLNEQFF.

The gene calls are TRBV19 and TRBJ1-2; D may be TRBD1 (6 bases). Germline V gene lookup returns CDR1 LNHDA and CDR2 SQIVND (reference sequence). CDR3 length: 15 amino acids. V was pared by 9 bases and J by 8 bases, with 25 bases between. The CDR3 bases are TGTGCCAGCCGGGACAACTTCTACAGTGCGAGGGGCTACACCTTC. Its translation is CASRDNFYSARGYTF.

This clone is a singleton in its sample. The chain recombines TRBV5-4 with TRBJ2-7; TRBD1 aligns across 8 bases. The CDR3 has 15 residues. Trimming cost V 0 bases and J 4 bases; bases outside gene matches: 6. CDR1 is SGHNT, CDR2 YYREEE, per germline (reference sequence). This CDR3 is CASSLGAGGKYEQYF. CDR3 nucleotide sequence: TGTGCCAGCAGCTTGGGGGCAGGGGGCAAGTACGAGCAGTACTTC.

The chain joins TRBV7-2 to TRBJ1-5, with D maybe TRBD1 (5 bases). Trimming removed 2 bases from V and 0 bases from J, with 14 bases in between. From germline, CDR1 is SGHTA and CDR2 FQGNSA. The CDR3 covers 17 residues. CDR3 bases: TGTGCCAGCAGCTTACGCCCAGGGTGGTATAGCAATCAGCCCCAGCATTTT. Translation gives CASSLRPGWYSNQPQHF.

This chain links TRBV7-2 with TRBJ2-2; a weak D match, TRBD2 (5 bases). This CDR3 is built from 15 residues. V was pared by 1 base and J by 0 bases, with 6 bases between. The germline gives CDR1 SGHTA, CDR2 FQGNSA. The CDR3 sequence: CASSLVSANTGELFF. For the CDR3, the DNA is TGTGCCAGCAGCTTAGTTAGCGCGAACACCGGGGAGCTGTTTTTT.

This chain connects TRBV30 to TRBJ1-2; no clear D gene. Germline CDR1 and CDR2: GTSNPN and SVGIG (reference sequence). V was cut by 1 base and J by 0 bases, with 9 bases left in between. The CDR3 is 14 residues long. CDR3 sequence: CAWSASGANYGYTF. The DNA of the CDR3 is TGTGCCTGGAGTGCTTCGGGAGCTAACTATGGCTACACCTTC.

In DNA, the CDR3 is TGTGCCAGTAGTCCTCGGACAGGGGGGGGCGGCACTGAAGCTTTCTTT. Its protein product is CASSPRTGGGGTEAFF. The gene calls are TRBV19 and TRBJ1-1, with TRBD1 matching 10 bases. V lost 5 bases, J lost 4 bases, and 10 bases stayed unmatched. In germline, CDR1 is LNHDA, CDR2 SQIVND (reference sequence). This CDR3 is built from 16 residues.

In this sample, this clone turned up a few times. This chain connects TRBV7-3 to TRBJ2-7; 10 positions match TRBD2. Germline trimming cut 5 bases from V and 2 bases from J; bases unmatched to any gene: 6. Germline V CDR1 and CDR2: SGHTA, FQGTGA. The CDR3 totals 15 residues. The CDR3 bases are TGTGCCAGCAGCCAAGGACTAGCGGCGCCCTACGAGCAGTACTTC. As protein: CASSQGLAAPYEQYF.

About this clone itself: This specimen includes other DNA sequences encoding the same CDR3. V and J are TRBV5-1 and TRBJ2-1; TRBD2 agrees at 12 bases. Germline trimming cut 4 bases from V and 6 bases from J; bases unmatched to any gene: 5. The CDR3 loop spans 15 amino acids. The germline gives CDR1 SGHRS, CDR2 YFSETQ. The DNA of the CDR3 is TGCGCCAGCAGCCCGACTAGCGGGAGTTCCAATGAGCAGTTCTTC. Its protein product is CASSPTSGSSNEQFF. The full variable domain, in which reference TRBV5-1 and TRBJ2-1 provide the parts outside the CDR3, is KAGVTQTPRYLIKTRGQQVTLSCSPISGHRSVSWYQQTPGQGLQFLFEYFSETQRNKGNFPGRFSGRQFSNSRSEMNVSTLELGDSALYLCASSPTSGSSNEQFFGPGTRLTVL.

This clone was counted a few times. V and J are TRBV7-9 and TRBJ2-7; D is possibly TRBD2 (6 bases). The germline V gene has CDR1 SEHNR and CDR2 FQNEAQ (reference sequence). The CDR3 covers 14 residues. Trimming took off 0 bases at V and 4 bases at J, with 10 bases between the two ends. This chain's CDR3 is CASSLAGLEYEQYF. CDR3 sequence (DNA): TGTGCCAGCAGCTTAGCGGGACTCGAATACGAGCAGTACTTC.

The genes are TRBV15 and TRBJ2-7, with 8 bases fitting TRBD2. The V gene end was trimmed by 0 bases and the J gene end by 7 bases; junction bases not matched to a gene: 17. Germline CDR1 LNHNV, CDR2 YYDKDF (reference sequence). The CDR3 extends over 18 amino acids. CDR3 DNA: TGTGCCACCAGCAGAGATTCGGCACTTTTTGGGACTAGGGTAGAGCAGTACTTC. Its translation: CATSRDSALFGTRVEQYF.

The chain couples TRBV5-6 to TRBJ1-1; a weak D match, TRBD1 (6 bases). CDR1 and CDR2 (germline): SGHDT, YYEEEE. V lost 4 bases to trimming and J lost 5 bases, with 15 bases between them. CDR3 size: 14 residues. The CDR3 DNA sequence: TGTGCCAGCAGCCCAACAGGGTGGGTGACTGAAGCTTTCTTT. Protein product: CASSPTGWVTEAFF.

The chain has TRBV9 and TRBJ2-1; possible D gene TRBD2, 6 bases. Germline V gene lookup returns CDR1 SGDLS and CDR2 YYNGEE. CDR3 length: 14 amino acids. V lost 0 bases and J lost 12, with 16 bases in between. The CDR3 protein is CASSVELADPRQFF. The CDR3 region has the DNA TGTGCCAGCAGCGTAGAGTTAGCGGATCCCCGGCAGTTCTTC.